The subject of this entry is one TCR beta chain. This sample is drawn from a study of T cell changes during pregnancy in multiple sclerosis. Method: immunoSEQ multiplex PCR; TCRdb's copy keeps in-frame clones and lacks some. The sample has about 75,000 clones; about 93% are singletons. The CDR3 covers 15 residues. The trim removed 4 bases at V and 6 bases at J, leaving 11 bases unmatched. Germline V CDR1 and CDR2: LNHDA, SQIVND (reference sequence). The chain employs TRBV19 and TRBJ2-7; TRBD2 matches at 8 bases. The source material was CD4+ T cells from peripheral blood mononuclear cells, sampled after pregnancy. This clonotype originated in a female donor with multiple sclerosis, enrolled in a pregnancy study. The CDR3 protein is CASSTNLAGGAEQYF. The CDR3 coding sequence is TGTGCCAGTAGTACCAACCTAGCGGGTGGTGCCGAGCAGTACTTC. Using reference TRBV19 and TRBJ2-7 for the parts outside the CDR3, the full variable domain is DGGITQSPKYLFRKEGQNVTLSCEQNLNHDAMYWYRQDPGQGLRLIYYSQIVNDFQKGDIAEGYSVSREKKESFPLTVTSAQKNPTAFYLCASSTNLAGGAEQYFGPGTRLTVT.